The clone carrying this T cell receptor (beta chain) came up many times. Per germline, CDR1 SEHNR and CDR2 FQNEAQ (reference sequence). Trimming pared 3 bases from V and 4 bases from J, leaving 7 bases between. This CDR3 contains 13 residues. The data stem from a study of patients and donors after allogeneic stem cell transplantation. TCRdb reanalysed the RT-PCR reads using MiXCR and keeps one entry per CDR3 protein. Seen here are about a million distinct CDR3 sequences, more than 15% observed once, and the top ten hold roughly 6%. The TCR sequence derives from a human donor who was either an allogeneic HSCT recipient or a stem cell or donor lymphocyte infusion donor (not recorded which). It is not recorded whose cells these are; they may come from a transplant donor. The chain employs TRBV7-9 and TRBJ1-3; no definite D call. The sample consisted of blood, either unsorted or a sorted T cell fraction (not recorded which). This chain's CDR3 is CASSLSGGNTIYF. Written as DNA, the CDR3 is TGTGCCAGCAGCTTGTCCGGAGGAAACACCATATATTTT.